The T cell receptor beta chain described here comes from a study of response to subunit inactivated influenza vaccine. Study results and caveats: Few new T cells, the authors suggested, are recruited by each seasonal influenza vaccination.

On this clonotype itself: The antigen is unknown.

TCRdb processed the RT-PCR reads anew with MiXCR; each CDR3 protein has one entry. Among hundreds of thousands of distinct CDR3 sequences listed, under 9% were seen once. This CDR3 has 16 residues. V trimming: 4 bases; J trimming: 13 bases; junction bases outside the gene matches: 15. Germline V gene data show CDR1 as SGHDT and CDR2 as YYEEEE. This TCR was sampled from a man aged 45 to 75 who received an inactivated influenza vaccine. The sample consisted of PBMCs from blood, taken 23 to 25 months after vaccination. V usage is TRBV5-6 and J usage is TRBJ2-1; 12 positions match TRBD2. The CDR3 DNA reads as TGTGCCAGCAGCGCGGGACTAGCGGGCCCCAGGCGGGGTCAGTTCTTC. Its translation is CASSAGLAGPRRGQFF.